This T cell receptor (beta chain) was recorded in a study of OX40 agonist ivuxolimab in advanced cancers. Overall study results and limits: The antigen specificity of the peripheral T cells (those that were expanded) was not determined.

With regard to this clone: The target antigen is unknown.

TCRdb's table, derived via immunoSEQ multiplex PCR, lists solely in-frame clones and lacks some. The profile shows 60,000 to 80,000 clones, around 74% of them singletons. Trimming took 4 bases from V and 0 from J, leaving 22 bases between them. From germline, CDR1 is MGHRA and CDR2 YSYEKL. The CDR3 runs 19 residues. The sequence was collected from an adult with an advanced solid tumor such as melanoma, head and neck, liver or kidney cancer. The sequences come from CD4+ or CD8+ T cells sorted from blood, collected in a trial of the OX40 agonist ivuxolimab. The V and J genes are TRBV4-1 and TRBJ1-5, with D uncertain. The CDR3 DNA is TGCGCCAGCAGCCTCAAGGATGTTACAGACGATTATAGCAATCAGCCCCAGCATTTT. Protein product: CASSLKDVTDDYSNQPQHF.